A selection of T cell receptor beta chains follows, all from one sample in a study of CD8 T cells in ankylosing spondylitis. From the 5' RACE reads, TCRdb called clonotypes with MiXCR, one entry per CDR3 protein. The profile shows a few hundred thousand distinct CDR3 sequences, over 15% of them singletons. The material sequenced was blood, either unsorted or a sorted T cell fraction (not recorded which). These receptor sequences come from a male donor with ankylosing spondylitis or in good health (not recorded which). Each CDR3 is given with its conserved first and last residue. The D gene is left open where the match is weak. For some rows the clone size is stated as once, few or many, or as a class when expanded; others skip it.

V	size	D	J	DNA	CDR3
TRBV5-1	many	TRBD2	TRBJ2-1	TGCGCCAGCAGCTTGACCAGCGGGGGACTCTACAATGAGCAGTTCTTC	CASSLTSGGLYNEQFF
TRBV27	-	TRBD1	TRBJ2-3	TGTGCCAGCAAAGATCCGGGACAGGGTCATTGGAATACGCAGTATTTT	CASKDPGQGHWNTQYF
TRBV27	few	TRBD2	TRBJ2-2	TGTGCCAGCACCGCTTTGGGGAGGGCTCCCGGGGAGCTGTTTTTT	CASTALGRAPGELFF
TRBV15	many	TRBD1	TRBJ1-3	TGTGCCACCAGCAGAACATGGGACAGCAGCTCTGGAAACACCATATATTTT	CATSRTWDSSSGNTIYF
TRBV3-1	-	TRBD1	TRBJ2-7	TGTGCCAGCAGCCAACACCGGGACAGGGAGACCTACGAGCAGTACTTC	CASSQHRDRETYEQYF
TRBV29-1	many	-	TRBJ2-7	TGCAGCGTTGAACTCTCGAACTACGAGCAGTACTTC	CSVELSNYEQYF
TRBV6-1	many	-	TRBJ2-1	TGTGCCAGCAGTGAAGACGCCGGATCGTACAATGAGCAGTTCTTC	CASSEDAGSYNEQFF
TRBV19	few	TRBD2	TRBJ2-7	TGTGCCAGTAGTCCACTAGCGGGAGCCGTGTACGAGCAGTACTTC	CASSPLAGAVYEQYF
TRBV3-1	few	-	TRBJ1-2	TGTGCCAGCAGCCAAGGGGCTAGCCCTAACTATGGCTACACCTTC	CASSQGASPNYGYTF
TRBV6-6	-	-	TRBJ2-7	TGTGCCAGCAGTTACCTAAGGGTCTACGAGCAGTACTTC	CASSYLRVYEQYF